These T cell receptor beta chains were read from a single sample in a study of blood T cell repertoires in COVID-19. The table came from immunoSEQ multiplex PCR; TCRdb's copy has only in-frame clones and leaves some out. The sample includes 150,000 to 200,000 clones, around 88% of them seen just once. Sequencing was performed on peripheral blood. These receptors were collected from a human donor in a cohort sampled during active COVID-19. The CDR3 runs from the conserved cysteine through the conserved F or W. Each record gives: D gene, clone size, CDR3 length, V gene, J gene, CDR3 protein, CDR3 DNA. D genes are given only for firm matches. Expanded clones are given a class, and other clones once, few, many or no size at all.

>.|.|15|TRBV5-8|TRBJ2-5
CASRPTTGSRKTQYF
TGTGCCAGCAGACCCACCACAGGGAGTAGAAAGACCCAGTACTTC
>TRBD2|.|19|TRBV6-1|TRBJ2-7
CASSDYEGLAGDWAYEQYF
TGTGCCAGCAGTGATTATGAGGGACTAGCGGGAGATTGGGCCTACGAGCAGTACTTC
>.|once|14|TRBV27|TRBJ2-7
CASSFFAGRREQYF
TGTGCCAGCAGTTTTTTCGCAGGGCGCAGGGAGCAGTACTTC
>TRBD1|.|15|TRBV19|TRBJ1-5
CASSTGTGSNQPQHF
TGTGCCAGTAGCACCGGGACAGGGAGCAATCAGCCCCAGCATTTT
>TRBD1|.|15|TRBV30|TRBJ1-4
CAWSVRQGGDEKLFF
TGTGCCTGGAGTGTACGACAGGGGGGAGATGAAAAACTGTTTTTT
>.|.|13|TRBV7-2|TRBJ1-2
CASSFEHSDGYTF
TGTGCCAGCAGCTTTGAACATTCTGATGGCTACACCTTC
>.|.|13|TRBV27|TRBJ1-1
CASRGGQHTEAFF
TGTGCCAGCAGGGGCGGACAGCACACTGAAGCTTTCTTT
>TRBD1|.|16|TRBV7-2|TRBJ2-3
CASSPPTDRVTDTQYF
TGTGCCAGCAGCCCCCCGACGGACAGGGTTACAGATACGCAGTATTTT
>.|.|14|TRBV11-3|TRBJ2-5
CASSLGGGQETQYF
TGTGCCAGCAGCTTGGGAGGGGGCCAAGAGACCCAGTACTTC
>TRBD1|.|15|TRBV5-1|TRBJ1-1
CASSLLQGAVTEAFF
TGCGCCAGCAGCTTGTTACAGGGGGCTGTGACTGAAGCTTTCTTT
>TRBD1|.|17|TRBV6-2/TRBV6-3|TRBJ2-7
CASSPTGMGTGSGEQYF
TGTGCCAGCAGCCCTACGGGTATGGGGACAGGTTCTGGTGAGCAGTACTTC
>TRBD1|.|16|TRBV4-1|TRBJ2-1
CASSPFLGQGDGEQFF
TGCGCCAGCAGCCCCTTTTTAGGACAGGGGGACGGTGAGCAGTTCTTC
>TRBD1|.|14|TRBV6-6|TRBJ2-1
CASSRDRVIDEQFF
TGTGCCAGCAGTAGGGACAGAGTTATTGATGAGCAGTTCTTC
>TRBD1|.|16|TRBV5-4|TRBJ1-1
CASSKAPGQPNTEAFF
TGTGCCAGCAGCAAAGCCCCGGGACAGCCGAACACTGAAGCTTTCTTT
>.|.|14|TRBV7-3|TRBJ1-1
CASSLMGGTTEAFF
TGTGCCAGCAGCTTAATGGGGGGAACCACTGAAGCTTTCTTT
>.|.|14|TRBV5-5|TRBJ2-7
CASSLHQGSYEQYF
TGTGCCAGCAGCTTGCACCAGGGTTCCTACGAGCAGTACTTC
>.|.|12|TRBV6-5|TRBJ2-7
CASGSGVREQYF
TGTGCCAGCGGTTCAGGGGTAAGGGAGCAGTACTTC
>TRBD1|.|16|TRBV19|TRBJ2-7
CASSPRGYRGEDEQYF
TGTGCCAGTAGTCCTCGCGGTTACAGGGGCGAAGACGAGCAGTACTTC
>TRBD1|.|17|TRBV5-6|TRBJ2-1
CASSLASRQGIYNEQFF
TGTGCCAGCAGCTTGGCCTCTAGACAGGGGATCTACAATGAGCAGTTCTTC
>TRBD1|few|14|TRBV2|TRBJ1-1
CASRWGQLNTEAFF
TGTGCCAGCAGGTGGGGACAGCTGAACACTGAAGCTTTCTTT
>.|.|15|TRBV24-1|TRBJ1-3
CATSDPGTTGNTIYF
TGTGCCACCAGTGACCCCGGGACAACGGGAAACACCATATATTTT